This TCR beta chain derives from a study of identifying expanded T cells in peripheral blood (dated by TCRdb to about 2019). In the study overall: Separate aliquots of the same genomic DNA pool were sequenced to produce technical replicates, and four replicates were compared in pairs. General findings and caveats noted by the study authors: The authors expected biological variance in healthy repertoires might increase further over much longer intervals such as months to years. In all healthy donors, the variance in clone template counts between samples taken roughly two weeks apart rose significantly as total template count increased. Between technical replicates the binomial model flagged approximately 1.3 differentially abundant clones, whereas over about 2 weeks the binomial model flagged about 16.4 and over roughly 4 weeks 19 to 20. Both the number of clones called differentially abundant and the false-positive rate were significantly reduced by the beta-binomial model across all healthy-donor time intervals.

Of note for this clone: The target of this receptor is not known. The input lacks base qualities; no much larger clone sits a single base away.

During the collection period, no immune events, such as infections, were documented for the healthy donors. Time-dependent variance in a beta-binomial model of T-cell clone differential abundance was calibrated using healthy-donor blood repertoires as a training cohort. The training cohort included around 10 healthy donors, of whom 3 were female and 7 were male. Donor ages ranged from roughly 29 to 64 years, with an average of about 44 years. Whole blood was collected from each healthy donor at three time points spaced approximately 13 days apart and obtained from a commercial supplier. For immunosequencing, genomic DNA was extracted from whole blood that had not been sorted. Looking up the germline V gene yields CDR1 SGDLS and CDR2 YYNGEE. There are 14 amino acids in the CDR3, from cysteine to phenylalanine inclusive. Left in the record is the CDR3 DNA by itself, 42 bases read in frame from the first base. Between the V and J ends, shortened by 3 bases and 0 bases respectively, the junction contains 8 bases.

The immunoSEQ Assay, which uses bias-controlled multiplex PCR amplification of genomic DNA, was used to profile TCRbeta CDR3 regions. On the authors' methods: The absolute abundance of each unique TCRbeta CDR3 region was quantified after sequences were collapsed and filtered. Differential abundance was assessed using a binomial (Fisher-equivalent) model and a beta-binomial model in which time-dependent variance fitted from healthy donors was added. Clones with fewer than 5 combined templates were removed, and a clone was called differentially abundant if the clone's Benjamini-Hochberg FDR was below 0.01. Beta-binomial variance was modeled as a function of total template count across the two samples using the form v = (b*log(k)+a)^2. The table comes from immuneACCESS by way of TCRdb, which keeps in-frame sequences with V and J called. Part of the clones is missing from these tables; in studies checked, under half for an unresolved V gene and the rest for unknown reasons. That table is the source of V, J and clone size, and D and trimming were worked out from the DNA. In all, the sample holds tens of thousands of clones, and roughly 84% of those were seen once. About 20% of the sample belongs to the ten largest clones.

The chain uses TRBV9 and TRBJ2-3, with no confident D gene call. The origin of this receptor is a person aged 18 to 70 in good health. The sequenced material came from blood. The CDR3 in this case is CASSARSSTDTQYF. The DNA sequence is TGTGCCAGCAGCGCTAGATCTAGCACAGATACGCAGTATTTT.